These 2 T cell receptor beta chains were sequenced from one sample in a study of metastatic and nonmetastatic thyroid tumors. All patients reached thyroid surgery having received no treatment beforehand. TCRdb reprocessed the PCR reads via MiXCR. There are roughly 27,000 clones in the sample; 20% to 25% occur only once, and more than 14% lies in the top ten. The specimen was blood. These receptors originate from a female donor with papillary thyroid cancer or a benign thyroid nodule (not recorded which). Some clones in this sample may be carry-over from other donors' samples.

J is TRBJ2-7 and V is TRBV5-1; D call uncertain. Germline V gene data show CDR1 as SGHRS and CDR2 as YFSETQ. Trimming pared 4 bases from V and 3 bases from J, leaving 11 bases between. CDR3 length: 13 residues. CDR3 sequence reads: CASSVGPSYEQYF. The DNA for the CDR3 is TGCGCCAGCAGCGTCGGACCTAGCTACGAGCAGTACTTC.

This clone was observed at least ten times. The chain is built from TRBV27 and TRBJ2-6; D gene unclear. Trimming shortened V by 0 bases and J by 2 bases, and 8 bases separated the two germline ends. The CDR3 has 16 amino acids. CDR1 MNHEY and CDR2 SMNVEV come from the germline V gene (reference sequence). The CDR3: CASSLSLLPGANVLTF. The CDR3, as DNA: TGTGCCAGCAGTTTATCCCTCCTCCCTGGGGCCAACGTCCTGACTTTC. The full variable domain, in which reference TRBV27 and TRBJ2-6 provide the parts outside the CDR3, is EAQVTQNPRYLITVTGKKLTVTCSQNMNHEYMSWYRQDPGLGLRQIYYSMNVEVTDKGDVPEGYKVSRKEKRNFPLILESPSPNQTSLYFCASSLSLLPGANVLTFGAGSRLTVL.